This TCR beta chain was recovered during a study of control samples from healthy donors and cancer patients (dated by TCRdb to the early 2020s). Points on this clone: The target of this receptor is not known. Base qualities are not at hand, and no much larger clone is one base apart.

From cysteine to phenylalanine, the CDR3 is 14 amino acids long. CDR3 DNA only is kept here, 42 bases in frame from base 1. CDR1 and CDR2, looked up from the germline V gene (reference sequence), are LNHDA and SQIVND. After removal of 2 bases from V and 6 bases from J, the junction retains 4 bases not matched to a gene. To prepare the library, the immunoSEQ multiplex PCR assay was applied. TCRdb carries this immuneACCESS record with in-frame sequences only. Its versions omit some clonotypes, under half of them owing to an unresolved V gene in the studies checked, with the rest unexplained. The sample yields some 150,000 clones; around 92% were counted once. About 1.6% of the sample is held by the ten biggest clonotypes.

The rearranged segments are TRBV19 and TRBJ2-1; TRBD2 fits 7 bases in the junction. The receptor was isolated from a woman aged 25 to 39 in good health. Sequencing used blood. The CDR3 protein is CASSIWGRANEQFF. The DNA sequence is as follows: TGTGCCAGTAGTATATGGGGGAGGGCCAATGAGCAGTTCTTC.